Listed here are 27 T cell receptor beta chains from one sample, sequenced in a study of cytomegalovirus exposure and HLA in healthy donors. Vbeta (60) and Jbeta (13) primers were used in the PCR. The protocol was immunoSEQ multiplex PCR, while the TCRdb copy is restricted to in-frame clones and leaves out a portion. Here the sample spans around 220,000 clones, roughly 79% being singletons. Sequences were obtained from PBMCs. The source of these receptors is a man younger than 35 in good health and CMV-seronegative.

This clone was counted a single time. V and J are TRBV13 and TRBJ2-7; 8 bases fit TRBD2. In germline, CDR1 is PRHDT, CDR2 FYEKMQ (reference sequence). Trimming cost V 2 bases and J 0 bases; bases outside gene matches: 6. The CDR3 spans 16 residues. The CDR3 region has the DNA TGTGCCAGCAGCTTAAAAGCGGGGGCCTTCTCCTACGAGCAGTACTTC. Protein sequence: CASSLKAGAFSYEQYF.

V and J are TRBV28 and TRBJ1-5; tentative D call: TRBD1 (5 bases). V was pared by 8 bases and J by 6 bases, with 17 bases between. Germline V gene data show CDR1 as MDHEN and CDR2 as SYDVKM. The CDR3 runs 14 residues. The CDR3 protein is CASLWQGVGQPQHF. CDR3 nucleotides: TGTGCCAGCCTTTGGCAGGGTGTGGGTCAGCCCCAGCATTTT.

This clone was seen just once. CDR3 sequence reads: CASTPARSSGYTF. The CDR3 DNA is TGTGCCAGCACTCCCGCGAGGAGTAGTGGCTACACCTTC. V gene TRBV6-5 combines with J gene TRBJ1-2; no clear D gene. The CDR3 is made up of 13 amino acids. Trimming removed 7 bases at V and 7 bases at J, with 16 bases between. Germline V gene lookup returns CDR1 MNHEY and CDR2 SVGAGI.

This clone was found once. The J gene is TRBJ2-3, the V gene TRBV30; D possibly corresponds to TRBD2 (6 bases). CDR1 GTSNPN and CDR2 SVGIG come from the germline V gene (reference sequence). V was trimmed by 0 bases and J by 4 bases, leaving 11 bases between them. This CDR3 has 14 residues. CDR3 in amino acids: CAWSVGGLADTQYF. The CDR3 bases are TGTGCCTGGAGTGTCGGGGGTCTTGCAGATACGCAGTATTTT.

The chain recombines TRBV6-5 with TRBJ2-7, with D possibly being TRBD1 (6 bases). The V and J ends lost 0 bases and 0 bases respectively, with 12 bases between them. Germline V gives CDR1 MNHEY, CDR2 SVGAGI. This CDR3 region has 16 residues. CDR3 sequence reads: CASSYSSGVSSYEQYF. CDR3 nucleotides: TGTGCCAGCAGTTACTCGTCAGGGGTCAGCTCCTACGAGCAGTACTTC.

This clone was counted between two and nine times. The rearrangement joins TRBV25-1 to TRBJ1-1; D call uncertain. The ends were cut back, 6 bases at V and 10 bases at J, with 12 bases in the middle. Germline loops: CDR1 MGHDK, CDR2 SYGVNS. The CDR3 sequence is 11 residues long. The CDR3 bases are TGTGCCAGCAGGACCTTTGGAGGAGCTTTCTTT. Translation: CASRTFGGAFF.

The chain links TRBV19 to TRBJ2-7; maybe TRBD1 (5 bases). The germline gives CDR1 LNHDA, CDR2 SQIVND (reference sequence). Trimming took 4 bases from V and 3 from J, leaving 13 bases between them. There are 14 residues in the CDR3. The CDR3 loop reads CASSRAWGIYEQYF. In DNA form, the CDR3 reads TGTGCCAGTAGTAGAGCGTGGGGCATCTACGAGCAGTACTTC.

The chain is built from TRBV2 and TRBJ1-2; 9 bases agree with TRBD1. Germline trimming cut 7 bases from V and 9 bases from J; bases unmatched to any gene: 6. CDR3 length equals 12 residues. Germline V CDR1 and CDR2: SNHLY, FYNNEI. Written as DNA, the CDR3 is TGTGCCAGCACTCCGGGACAGGGTAGCTACACCTTC. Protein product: CASTPGQGSYTF.

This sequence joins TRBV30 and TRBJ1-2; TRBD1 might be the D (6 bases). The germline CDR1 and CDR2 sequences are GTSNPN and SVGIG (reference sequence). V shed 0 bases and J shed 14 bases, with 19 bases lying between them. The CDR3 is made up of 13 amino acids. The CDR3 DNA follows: TGTGCCTGGAGTGTAATAGGGGGGGGACGGGAAACCTTC. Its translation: CAWSVIGGGRETF.

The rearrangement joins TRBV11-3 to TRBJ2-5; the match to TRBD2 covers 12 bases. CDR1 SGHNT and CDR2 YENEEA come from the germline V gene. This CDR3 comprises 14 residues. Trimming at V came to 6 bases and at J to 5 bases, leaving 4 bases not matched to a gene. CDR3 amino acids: CASSRTSGEETQYF. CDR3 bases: TGTGCCAGCAGTCGGACTAGCGGGGAGGAGACCCAGTACTTC.

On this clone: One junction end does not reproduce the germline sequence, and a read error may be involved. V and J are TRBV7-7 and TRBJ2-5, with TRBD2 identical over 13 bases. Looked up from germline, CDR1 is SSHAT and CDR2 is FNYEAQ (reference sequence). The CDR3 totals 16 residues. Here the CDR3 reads CASSLGTSGAQETQYF. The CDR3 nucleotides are TGTGCTAGCAGCTTAGGGACTAGCGGGGCCCAAGAGACCCAGTACTTC. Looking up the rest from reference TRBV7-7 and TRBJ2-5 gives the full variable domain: GAGVSQSPRYKVTKRGQDVTLRCDPISSHATLYWYQQALGQGPEFLTYFNYEAQPDKSGLPSDRFSAERPEGSISTLTIQRTEQRDSAMYRCASSLGTSGAQETQYFGPGTRLLVL.

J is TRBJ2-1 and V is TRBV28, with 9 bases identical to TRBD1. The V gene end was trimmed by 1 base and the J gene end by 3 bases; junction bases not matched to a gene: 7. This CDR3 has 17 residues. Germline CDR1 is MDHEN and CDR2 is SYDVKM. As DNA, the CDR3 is TGTGCCAGCAGTTTATCGCCGGACAGGGGTTACTACAATGAGCAGTTCTTC. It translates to CASSLSPDRGYYNEQFF.

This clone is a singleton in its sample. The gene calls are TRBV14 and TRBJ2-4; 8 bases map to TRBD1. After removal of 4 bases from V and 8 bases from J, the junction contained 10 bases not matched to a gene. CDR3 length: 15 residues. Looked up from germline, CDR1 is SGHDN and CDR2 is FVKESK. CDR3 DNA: TGTGCCAGCAGCCGGGGAGACATACAGGGGGACATTCAGTACTTC. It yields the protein CASSRGDIQGDIQYF.

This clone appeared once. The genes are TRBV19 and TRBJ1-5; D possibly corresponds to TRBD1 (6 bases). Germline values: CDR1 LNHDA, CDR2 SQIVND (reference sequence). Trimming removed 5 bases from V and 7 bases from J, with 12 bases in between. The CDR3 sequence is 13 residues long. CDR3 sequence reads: CASSPGQGQPQHF. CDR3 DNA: TGTGCCAGTAGTCCGGGACAAGGGCAGCCCCAGCATTTT.

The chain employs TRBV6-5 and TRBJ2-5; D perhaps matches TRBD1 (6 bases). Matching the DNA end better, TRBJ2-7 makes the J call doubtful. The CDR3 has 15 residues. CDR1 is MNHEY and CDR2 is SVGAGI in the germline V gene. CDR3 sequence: CASSYAGTPSYEQYF. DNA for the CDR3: TGTGCCAGCAGTTACGCCGGGACACCGTCCTACGAGCAGTACTTC.

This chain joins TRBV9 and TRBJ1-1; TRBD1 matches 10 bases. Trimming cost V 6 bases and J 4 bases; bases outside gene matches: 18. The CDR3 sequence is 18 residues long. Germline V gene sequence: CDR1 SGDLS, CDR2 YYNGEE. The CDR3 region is CASTHERSGQGLSTEAFF. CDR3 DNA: TGTGCCAGCACCCACGAGAGGTCGGGACAGGGGCTGAGCACTGAAGCTTTCTTT.

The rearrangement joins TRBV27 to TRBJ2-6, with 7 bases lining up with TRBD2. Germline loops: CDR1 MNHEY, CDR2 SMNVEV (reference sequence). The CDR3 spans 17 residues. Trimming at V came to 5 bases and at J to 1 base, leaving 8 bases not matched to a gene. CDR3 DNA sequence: TGTGCCAGCAGTCCGGGAGGCCCACGTTCTGGGGCCAACGTCCTGACTTTC. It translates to CASSPGGPRSGANVLTF.

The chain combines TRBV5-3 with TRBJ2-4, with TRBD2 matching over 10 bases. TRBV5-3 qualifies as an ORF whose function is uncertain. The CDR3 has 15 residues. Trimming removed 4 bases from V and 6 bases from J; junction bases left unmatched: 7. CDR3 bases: TGTGCCAGAAGCCTAGAGCGGGAGGGGAGAAACATTCAGTACTTC. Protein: CARSLEREGRNIQYF.

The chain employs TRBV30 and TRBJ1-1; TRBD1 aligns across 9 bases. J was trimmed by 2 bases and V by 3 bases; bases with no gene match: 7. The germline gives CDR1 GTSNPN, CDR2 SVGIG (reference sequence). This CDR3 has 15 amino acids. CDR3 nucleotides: TGTGCCTGGAGCCCCGGGGACAGGGATAACACTGAAGCTTTCTTT. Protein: CAWSPGDRDNTEAFF. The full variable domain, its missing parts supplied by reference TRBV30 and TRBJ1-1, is SQTIHQWPATLVQPVGSPLSLECTVEGTSNPNLYWYRQAAGRGLQLLFYSVGIGQISSEVPQNLSASRPQDRQFILSSKKLLLSDSGFYLCAWSPGDRDNTEAFFGQGTRLTVV.

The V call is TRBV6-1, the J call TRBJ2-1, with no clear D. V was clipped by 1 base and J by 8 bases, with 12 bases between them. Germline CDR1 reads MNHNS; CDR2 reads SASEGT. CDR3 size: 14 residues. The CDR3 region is CASSEVASKHEQFF. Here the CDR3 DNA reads TGTGCCAGCAGTGAAGTAGCCAGCAAGCATGAGCAGTTCTTC.

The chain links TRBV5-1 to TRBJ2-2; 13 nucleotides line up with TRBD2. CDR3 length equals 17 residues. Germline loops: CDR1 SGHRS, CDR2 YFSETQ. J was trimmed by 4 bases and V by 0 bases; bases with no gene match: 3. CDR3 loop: CASSLGTSGGGTGELFF. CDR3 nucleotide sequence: TGCGCCAGCAGCTTGGGGACTAGCGGGGGAGGCACCGGGGAGCTGTTTTTT.

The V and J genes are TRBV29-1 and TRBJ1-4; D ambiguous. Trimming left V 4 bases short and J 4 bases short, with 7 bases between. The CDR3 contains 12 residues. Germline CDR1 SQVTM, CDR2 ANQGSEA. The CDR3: CSVGGGNEKLFF. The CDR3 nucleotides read TGCAGCGTTGGCGGCGGTAATGAAAAACTGTTTTTT.

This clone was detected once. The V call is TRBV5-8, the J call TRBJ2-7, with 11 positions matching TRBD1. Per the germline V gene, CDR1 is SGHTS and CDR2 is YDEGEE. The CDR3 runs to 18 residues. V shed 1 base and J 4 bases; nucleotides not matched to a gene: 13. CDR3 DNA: TGTGCCAGCAGCTTGCCCTATTGGGACAGGGGGGACCATTACGAGCAGTACTTC. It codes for CASSLPYWDRGDHYEQYF.

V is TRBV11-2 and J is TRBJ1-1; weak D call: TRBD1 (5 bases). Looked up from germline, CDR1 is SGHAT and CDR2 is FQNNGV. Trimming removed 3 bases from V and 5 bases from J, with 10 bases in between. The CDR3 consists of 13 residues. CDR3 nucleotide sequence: TGTGCCAGCAGCTTCGAAGGGGTAACTGAAGCTTTCTTT. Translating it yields CASSFEGVTEAFF.

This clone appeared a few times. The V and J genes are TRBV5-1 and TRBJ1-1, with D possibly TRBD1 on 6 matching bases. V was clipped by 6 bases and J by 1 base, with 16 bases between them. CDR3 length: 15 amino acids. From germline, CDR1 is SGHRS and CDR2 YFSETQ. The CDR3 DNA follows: TGCGCCAGCAATAAGGACAGCGGATGGAACACTGAAGCTTTCTTT. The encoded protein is CASNKDSGWNTEAFF.

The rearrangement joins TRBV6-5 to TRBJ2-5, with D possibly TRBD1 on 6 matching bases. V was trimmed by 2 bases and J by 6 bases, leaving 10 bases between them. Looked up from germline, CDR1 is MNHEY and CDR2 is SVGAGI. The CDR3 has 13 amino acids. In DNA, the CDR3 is TGTGCCAGCAGTTACGGCGACAGGCAGACCCAGTACTTC. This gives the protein CASSYGDRQTQYF.

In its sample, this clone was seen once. The CDR3 loop is CASRTGVTYEQYF. The CDR3 region has the DNA TGCGCCAGCAGAACAGGGGTCACCTACGAGCAGTACTTC. The V call is TRBV5-1, the J call TRBJ2-7; 7 bases agree with TRBD1. From germline, CDR1 is SGHRS and CDR2 YFSETQ. Losses at the gene ends were 5 bases for V and 2 bases for J; bases not matched to a gene: 4. The CDR3 extends over 13 amino acids.